Presented here are 17 T cell receptor beta chains from one specimen sequenced in a study of blood T cell repertoires in COVID-19. Clones were read by immunoSEQ multiplex PCR, and TCRdb kept only the in-frame ones, dropping some. Of 310,000 or so clones in the sample, 85% to 90% are singletons; the top ten hold approximately 4%. Material: peripheral blood. The receptors originated from a woman aged 45-65 years with active or convalescent COVID-19.

The chain has TRBV7-3 and TRBJ2-2, with 7 nucleotides matching TRBD1. The V gene's germline CDR1 is SGHTA and CDR2 FQGTGA. The CDR3 has 15 residues. V trimming: 5 bases; J trimming: 4 bases; junction bases outside the gene matches: 7. CDR3 region: CASSIRTGPTGELFF. As DNA, the CDR3 is TGTGCCAGCAGCATAAGGACAGGACCCACCGGGGAGCTGTTTTTT.

The rearrangement joins TRBV9 to TRBJ2-5; unclear D gene. Trimming took 0 bases from V and 5 from J, leaving 14 bases between them. The germline V gene encodes CDR1 SGDLS and CDR2 YYNGEE. This CDR3 is 15 amino acids long. CDR3 bases: TGTGCCAGCAGCGTAGCATCGGGTTATGGGGAGACCCAGTACTTC. Translation: CASSVASGYGETQYF.

The gene calls are TRBV27 and TRBJ2-7; D is perhaps TRBD1 (5 bases). Germline-derived CDR1 and CDR2 are MNHEY and SMNVEV (reference sequence). Trimming removed 5 bases from V and 5 bases from J, with 16 bases in between. The CDR3 totals 14 residues. The CDR3 reads CASSRRWGADEQYF. In DNA form, the CDR3 reads TGTGCCAGCAGTCGCAGGTGGGGCGCGGACGAGCAGTACTTC.

The chain has TRBV7-9 and TRBJ1-4; 9 bases line up with TRBD1. Germline-derived CDR1 and CDR2 are SEHNR and FQNEAQ (reference sequence). The CDR3 consists of 15 residues. V lost 3 bases to trimming and J lost 7 bases; unmatched junction nucleotides: 6. CDR3 in DNA: TGTGCCAGCAGCTTTAGGGGGACAGGGCGTGAAAAACTGTTTTTT. Its protein product is CASSFRGTGREKLFF.

J is TRBJ2-1 and V is TRBV3-1 (or the pseudogene TRBV3-2), with D tentatively TRBD2 (6 bases). CDR1 is LGHDT and CDR2 is YNNKEL in the germline V gene (reference sequence). Trimming shortened V by 0 bases and J by 5 bases, and 20 bases separated the two germline ends. The CDR3 has 18 residues. The CDR3 bases are TGTGCCAGCAGCCAAGATCGGCAGGGCCGGGGGTTTAACAATGAGCAGTTCTTC. Its protein product is CASSQDRQGRGFNNEQFF.

The chain joins TRBV30 to TRBJ2-1; 9 bases map to TRBD1. This CDR3 has 16 residues. V dropped 0 bases and J dropped 1; count of bases not matched to a gene: 4. Germline V CDR1 and CDR2: GTSNPN, SVGIG (reference sequence). The CDR3 coding sequence is TGTGCCTGGAGTGTTTCAGGACAGGGGTCCTACAATGAGCAGTTCTTC. Its translation is CAWSVSGQGSYNEQFF.

In this sample, this clone turned up many times. V usage is TRBV14 and J usage is TRBJ2-7, with TRBD1 as a possible D gene (5 bases). V was cut by 1 base and J by 8 bases, with 15 bases left in between. CDR1 SGHDN and CDR2 FVKESK come from the germline V gene. The CDR3 consists of 14 residues. The CDR3 DNA reads TGTGCCAGCAGCCAAGCAACAGGCCCAGGGAAGCAGTACTTC. Translating gives CASSQATGPGKQYF.

This rearrangement joins TRBV27 to TRBJ2-1; 7 positions agree with TRBD2. This CDR3 region has 13 residues. Germline V gene sequence: CDR1 MNHEY, CDR2 SMNVEV (reference sequence). V gave up 7 bases and J gave up 15 bases; unmatched junction bases: 15. CDR3 sequence reads: CASNFDGRTEWFF. The CDR3 bases are TGTGCCAGCAACTTTGACGGGAGGACGGAATGGTTCTTC.

The chain links TRBV4-3 to TRBJ1-2; TRBD1 aligns across 7 bases. J lost 4 bases, V lost 0 bases, and 5 bases had no gene match. CDR3 length: 15 amino acids. In germline, CDR1 is LGHNA, CDR2 YSLEER. CDR3 amino acids: CASSQDGDSLYGYTF. The DNA of the CDR3 is TGCGCCAGCAGCCAAGACGGGGACAGCCTCTATGGCTACACCTTC.

The chain joins TRBV14 to TRBJ2-3; D is perhaps TRBD2 (6 bases). The V gene's germline CDR1 is SGHDN and CDR2 FVKESK. This CDR3 is 16 amino acids long. Trimming removed 2 bases from V and 6 bases from J, with 18 bases in between. In nucleotides, the CDR3 is TGTGCCAGCAGCCAATTCCGGGACTCCTTTGGGGATACGCAGTATTTT. Encoded protein: CASSQFRDSFGDTQYF.

The J gene is TRBJ1-1, the V gene TRBV6-2 or TRBV6-3; D might be TRBD1 (5 bases). Germline values: CDR1 MNHEY, CDR2 SVGEGT. This CDR3 contains 11 residues. Trimming took 5 bases from V and 8 from J, leaving 9 bases between them. This CDR3 is CASSLGGEAFF. CDR3 sequence (DNA): TGTGCCAGCAGTCTGGGGGGGGAAGCTTTCTTT.

The rearrangement links TRBV6-1 to TRBJ1-2, with TRBD1 matching over 8 bases. The J segment lost 6 bases and the V segment lost 1 base, leaving 7 bases of the junction unmatched. CDR1 is MNHNS and CDR2 is SASEGT in the germline V gene. The CDR3 loop spans 15 amino acids. Written as DNA, the CDR3 is TGTGCCAGCAGTGAAGGTTGGACAGGGAAGGATGGCTACACCTTC. This sequence encodes CASSEGWTGKDGYTF.

The V call is TRBV7-8, the J call TRBJ2-1; a weak D match, TRBD2 (5 bases). The V end lost 2 bases, the J end lost 2 bases, and 7 bases lay between the germline ends. This CDR3 contains 14 residues. Germline CDR1 is SGHVS and CDR2 is FQNEAQ. The CDR3 nucleotides read TGTGCCAGCAGCTTAACTAGGCCCTACAATGAGCAGTTCTTC. This sequence encodes CASSLTRPYNEQFF.

V gene TRBV12-5 combines with J gene TRBJ1-6; no reliable D call. Germline V gives CDR1 LGHNT, CDR2 FRNRAP. The V and J ends lost 7 bases and 5 bases respectively, with 6 bases between them. The CDR3 loop spans 12 amino acids. The CDR3 sequence: CASARDNSPLHF. The CDR3 region has the DNA TGTGCTAGTGCCCGGGATAATTCACCCCTCCACTTT.

This chain connects TRBV7-2 to TRBJ2-5; 7 bases align to TRBD2. Germline CDR1 SGHTA, CDR2 FQGNSA. V lost 0 bases, J lost 1 base, and 8 bases stayed unmatched. CDR3 length: 17 residues. CDR3 residues: CASSLALIAGLQETQYF. In DNA, the CDR3 is TGTGCCAGCAGCTTAGCGTTGATAGCGGGCCTCCAAGAGACCCAGTACTTC.

The J gene is TRBJ1-5, the V gene TRBV19, with TRBD1 identical over 9 bases. J lost 1 base, V lost 5 bases, and 12 bases had no gene match. The CDR3 extends over 18 amino acids. Germline assignment: CDR1 LNHDA and CDR2 SQIVND (reference sequence). In nucleotides, the CDR3 is TGTGCCAGTAGTTACCTACAGGGGGCCGGTTTGAGCAATCAGCCCCAGCATTTT. It encodes CASSYLQGAGLSNQPQHF.

The chain carries TRBV5-1 and TRBJ2-1; 8 bases agree with TRBD2. Trimming removed 3 bases from V and 8 bases from J; junction bases left unmatched: 10. CDR3 size: 15 residues. CDR1 and CDR2 (germline): SGHRS, YFSETQ. CDR3 region: CASSWTSPPGDEQFF. The CDR3 nucleotides read TGCGCCAGCAGCTGGACTAGCCCCCCTGGGGATGAGCAGTTCTTC.